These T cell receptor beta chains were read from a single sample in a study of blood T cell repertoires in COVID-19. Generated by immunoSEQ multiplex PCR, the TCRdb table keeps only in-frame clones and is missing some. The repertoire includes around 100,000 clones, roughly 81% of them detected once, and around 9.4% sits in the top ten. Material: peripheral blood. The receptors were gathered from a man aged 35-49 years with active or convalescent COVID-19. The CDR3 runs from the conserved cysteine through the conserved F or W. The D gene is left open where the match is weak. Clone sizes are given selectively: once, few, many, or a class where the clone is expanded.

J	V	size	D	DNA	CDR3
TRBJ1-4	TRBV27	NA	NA	TGTGCCAGCAGATCAGGGTTCCCTAATGAAAAACTGTTTTTT	CASRSGFPNEKLFF
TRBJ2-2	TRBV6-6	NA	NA	TGTGCCAGCAGAGCGAATAAGAACACCGGGGAGCTGTTTTTT	CASRANKNTGELFF
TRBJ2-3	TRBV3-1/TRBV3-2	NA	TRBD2	TGTGCCAGCAGCCAAGCAGACCGGGACTACATAGATACGCAGTATTTT	CASSQADRDYIDTQYF
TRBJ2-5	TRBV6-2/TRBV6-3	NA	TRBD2	TGTGCCAGCAGTCCCTGGACTAGCTCCGAGACCCAGTACTTC	CASSPWTSSETQYF
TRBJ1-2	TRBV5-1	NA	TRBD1	TGCGCCAGCAGCCTGGGACAGGTAGCTAACTATGGCTACACCTTC	CASSLGQVANYGYTF
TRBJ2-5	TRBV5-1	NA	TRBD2	TGCGCCAGCAGCCGCGGGACTAGCGGGGGGGCCGGAGAGACCCAGTACTTC	CASSRGTSGGAGETQYF
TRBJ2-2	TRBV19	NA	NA	TGTGCCAGTAGTATGTGGACAAAGAACACCGGGGAGCTGTTTTTT	CASSMWTKNTGELFF
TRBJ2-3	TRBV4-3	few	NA	TGCGCCAGCAGCCAAGTCGTCGGGAACGGAGATACGCAGTATTTT	CASSQVVGNGDTQYF
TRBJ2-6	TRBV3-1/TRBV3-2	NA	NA	TGTGCCAGCAGCCAGTCATTCTACCTCTCTGGGGCCAACGTCCTGACTTTC	CASSQSFYLSGANVLTF
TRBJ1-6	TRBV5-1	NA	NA	TGCGCCAGCAGCCGTGGGTCAGCGGGACCCTATAATTCACCCCTCCACTTT	CASSRGSAGPYNSPLHF
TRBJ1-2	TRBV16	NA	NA	TGTGCCAGCACCCCAAGCTCGGGGGTTCGGACTAACTATGGCTACACCTTC	CASTPSSGVRTNYGYTF
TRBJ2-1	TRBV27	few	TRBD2	TGTGCCAGCTCTTGGGCGGGGGGGCAGAATGAGCAGTTCTTC	CASSWAGGQNEQFF
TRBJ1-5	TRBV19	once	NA	TGTGCCAGTAGTATAGATCAGGCGAGTGGACAGCCCCAGCATTTT	CASSIDQASGQPQHF
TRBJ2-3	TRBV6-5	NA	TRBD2	TGTGCCAGCAGCTACTCTAGCGGGGTGAGCACAGATACGCAGTATTTT	CASSYSSGVSTDTQYF
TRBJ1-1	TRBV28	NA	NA	TGTGCCAGCTCGGGGGGTCTCGGGAACACTGAAGCTTTCTTT	CASSGGLGNTEAFF
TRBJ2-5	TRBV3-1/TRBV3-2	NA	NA	TGTGCCAGCAGGCCCTCGGGCCTAAGGGGGACCCAGTACTTC	CASRPSGLRGTQYF
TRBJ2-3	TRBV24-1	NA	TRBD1	TGTGCCACCAGTGAGGGCAGGGGGCGCGCAGATACGCAGTATTTT	CATSEGRGRADTQYF
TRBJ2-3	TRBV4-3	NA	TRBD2	TGCGCCAGCAGCCAAGAACGAGTAGCGGGGGGAAGTACGCAGTATTTT	CASSQERVAGGSTQYF
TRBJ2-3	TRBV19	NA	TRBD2	TGTGCCAGTAGTAGGCGCGGGACTAGCGGGGGAGCAGATACGCAGTATTTT	CASSRRGTSGGADTQYF
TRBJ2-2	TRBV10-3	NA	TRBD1	TGTGCCATCAGTGTACAGGGGGCGCGGACCGGGGAGCTGTTTTTT	CAISVQGARTGELFF
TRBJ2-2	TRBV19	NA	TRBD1	TGTGCCAGTAGACCAGGGGGTTCCACCGGGGAGCTGTTTTTT	CASRPGGSTGELFF
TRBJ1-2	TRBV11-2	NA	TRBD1	TGTGCCAGCAGCTTAGTCGAGGGGGCGCATTATGGCTACACCTTC	CASSLVEGAHYGYTF
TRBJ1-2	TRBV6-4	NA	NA	TGTGCCAGCAGTGCGGGGGACTATGGCTACACCTTC	CASSAGDYGYTF
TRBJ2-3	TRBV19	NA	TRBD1	TGTGCCAGCTCCCCCGGACAGGGTACAGATACGCAGTATTTT	CASSPGQGTDTQYF
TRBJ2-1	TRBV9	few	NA	TGTGCCAGCAGCGTAGAGGCGGGGGCCGCCAATGAGCAGTTCTTC	CASSVEAGAANEQFF
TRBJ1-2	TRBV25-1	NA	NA	TGTGCCAGCAGTGAATTAGAGGCTAACTATGGCTACACCTTC	CASSELEANYGYTF
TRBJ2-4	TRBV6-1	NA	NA	TGTGCCAGCAGTGAGGACTTTACAGGGTGGAGGAACTTC	CASSEDFTGWRNF
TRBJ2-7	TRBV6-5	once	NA	TGTGCCAGCGAAGGGAGAGGACCCCTCTACGAGCAGTACTTC	CASEGRGPLYEQYF
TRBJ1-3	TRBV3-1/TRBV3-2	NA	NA	TGTGCCAGCAGCCGTCGGACAGTGGGGGGAAACACCATATATTTT	CASSRRTVGGNTIYF
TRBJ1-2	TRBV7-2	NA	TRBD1	TGTGCCAGCAGCTTTCTAGGGGGCGACTATGGCTACACCTTC	CASSFLGGDYGYTF
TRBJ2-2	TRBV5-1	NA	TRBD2	TGCGCCAGCACACCGCGCCCCCGGACTAGCGGGGGGGTCAACACCGGGGAGCTGTTTTTT	CASTPRPRTSGGVNTGELFF
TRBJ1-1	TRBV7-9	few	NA	TGTGCCAGCAGCTCAGGGAGGACTGAAGCTTTCTTT	CASSSGRTEAFF
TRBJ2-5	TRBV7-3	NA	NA	TGTGCCAGCAGCACTGGGGGCAAAGAGACCCAGTACTTC	CASSTGGKETQYF
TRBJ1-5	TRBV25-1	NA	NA	TGTGCCAGCAACGACAATAGCAATCAGCCCCAGCATTTT	CASNDNSNQPQHF
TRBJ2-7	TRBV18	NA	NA	TGTGCCAGCTCACTCGGAGAGTACGAGCAGTACTTC	CASSLGEYEQYF
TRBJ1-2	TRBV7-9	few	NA	TGTGCCAGCAGCTCCCCGGACAGCTCGGGATCCTATGGCTACACCTTC	CASSSPDSSGSYGYTF
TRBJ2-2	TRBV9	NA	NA	TGTGCCAGCAGCGTAGGAGCAGGCAACACCGGGGAGCTGTTTTTT	CASSVGAGNTGELFF
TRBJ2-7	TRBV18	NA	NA	TGTGCCAGCTCACCACCGTCGGTTCTCTACGAGCAGTACTTC	CASSPPSVLYEQYF
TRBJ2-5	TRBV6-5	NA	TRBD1	TGTGCCAGCAGTCCGGACAGGGAAAGGACCCAGTACTTC	CASSPDRERTQYF
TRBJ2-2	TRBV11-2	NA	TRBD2	TGTGCCAGCAGCTTACCTAGGGGCGGGGGGACCACCGGGGAGCTGTTTTTT	CASSLPRGGGTTGELFF
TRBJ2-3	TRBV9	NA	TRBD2	TGTGCCAGCAGCATGGGACTAGCGGGGCGCACAGATACGCAGTATTTT	CASSMGLAGRTDTQYF
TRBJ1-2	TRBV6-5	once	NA	TGTGCCGGGGCTGCGGTCTTGTATGATGGCTACACCTTC	CAGAAVLYDGYTF
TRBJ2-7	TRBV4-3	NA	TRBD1	TGCGCCAGCAGCCAAGATCCGGCAGGGGGCCCCTACGAGCAGTACTTC	CASSQDPAGGPYEQYF
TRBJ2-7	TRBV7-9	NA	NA	TGTGCCAGCAGCTTAGTATCAGGTATAGGCGAGCAGTACTTC	CASSLVSGIGEQYF
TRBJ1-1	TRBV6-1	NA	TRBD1	TGTGCCAGCAGTGGGGGACAGTCCTTCATGAACACTGAAGCTTTCTTT	CASSGGQSFMNTEAFF
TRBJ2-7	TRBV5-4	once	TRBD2	TGTGCCAGCAGCTTCGTTAGCGGGGGAGTATGGGAGCAGTACTTC	CASSFVSGGVWEQYF
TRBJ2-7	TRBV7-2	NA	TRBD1	TGTGCCAGCAGCTTAAAAACCCCCGGGACAGGGGCCTACGAGCAGTACTTC	CASSLKTPGTGAYEQYF